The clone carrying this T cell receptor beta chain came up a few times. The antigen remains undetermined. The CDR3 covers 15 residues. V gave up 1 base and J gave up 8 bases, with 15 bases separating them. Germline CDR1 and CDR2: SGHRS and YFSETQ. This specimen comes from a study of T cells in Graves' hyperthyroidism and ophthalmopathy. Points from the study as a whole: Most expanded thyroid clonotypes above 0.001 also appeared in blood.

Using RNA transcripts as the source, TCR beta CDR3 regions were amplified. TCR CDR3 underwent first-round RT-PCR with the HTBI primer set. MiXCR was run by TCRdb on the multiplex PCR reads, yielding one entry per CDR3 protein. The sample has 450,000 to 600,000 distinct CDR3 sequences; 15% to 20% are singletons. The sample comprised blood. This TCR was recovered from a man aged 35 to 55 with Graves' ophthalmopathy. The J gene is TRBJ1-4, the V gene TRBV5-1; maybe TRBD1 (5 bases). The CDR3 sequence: CASSLPQGTGEKLFF. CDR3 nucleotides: TGCGCCAGCAGCTTGCCCCAGGGTACGGGCGAAAAACTGTTTTTT.